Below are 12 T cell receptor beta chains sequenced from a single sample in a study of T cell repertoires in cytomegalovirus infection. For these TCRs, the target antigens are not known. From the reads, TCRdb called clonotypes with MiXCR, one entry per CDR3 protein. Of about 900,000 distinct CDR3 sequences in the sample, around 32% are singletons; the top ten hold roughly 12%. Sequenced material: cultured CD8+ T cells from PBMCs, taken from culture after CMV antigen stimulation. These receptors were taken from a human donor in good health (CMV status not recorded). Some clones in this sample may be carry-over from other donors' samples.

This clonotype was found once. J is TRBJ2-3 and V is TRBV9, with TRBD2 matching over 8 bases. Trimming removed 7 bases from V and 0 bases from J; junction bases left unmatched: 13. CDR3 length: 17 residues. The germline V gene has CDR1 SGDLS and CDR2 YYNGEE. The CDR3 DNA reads TGTGCCAGCTCCCGAGCGGGGGCCCTAGTTAGCACAGATACGCAGTATTTT. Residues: CASSRAGALVSTDTQYF. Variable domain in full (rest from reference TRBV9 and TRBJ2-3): DSGVTQTPKHLITATGQRVTLRCSPRSGDLSVYWYQQSLDQGLQFLIQYYNGEERAKGNILERFSAQQFPDLHSELNLSSLELGDSALYFCASSRAGALVSTDTQYFGPGTRLTVL.

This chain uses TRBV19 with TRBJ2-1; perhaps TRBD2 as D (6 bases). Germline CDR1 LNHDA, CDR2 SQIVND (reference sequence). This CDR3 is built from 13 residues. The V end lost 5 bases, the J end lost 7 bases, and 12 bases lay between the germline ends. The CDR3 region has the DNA TGTGCCAGTAGTCTCCGACGGGGGAATGAGCAGTTCTTC. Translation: CASSLRRGNEQFF.

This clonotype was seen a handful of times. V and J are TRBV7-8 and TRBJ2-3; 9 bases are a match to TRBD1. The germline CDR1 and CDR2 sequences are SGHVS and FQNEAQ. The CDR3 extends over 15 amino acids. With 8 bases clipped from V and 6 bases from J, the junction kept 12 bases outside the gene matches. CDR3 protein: CASPGTGSPPDTQYF. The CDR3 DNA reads TGTGCCAGCCCCGGGACAGGGAGCCCTCCGGATACGCAGTATTTT.

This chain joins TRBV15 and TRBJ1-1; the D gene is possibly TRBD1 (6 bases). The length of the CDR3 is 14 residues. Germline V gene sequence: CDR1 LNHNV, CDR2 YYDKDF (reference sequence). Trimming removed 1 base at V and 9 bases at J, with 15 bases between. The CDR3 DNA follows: TGTGCCACCAGCAGAGGTGGGACATTAATTCAAGCTTTCTTT. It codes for CATSRGGTLIQAFF.

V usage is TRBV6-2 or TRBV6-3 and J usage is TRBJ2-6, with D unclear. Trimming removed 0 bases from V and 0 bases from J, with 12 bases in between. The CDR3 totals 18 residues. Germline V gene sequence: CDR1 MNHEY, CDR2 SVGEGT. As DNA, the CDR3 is TGTGCCAGCAGTTACTCGTGGACGGTTAGCTCTGGGGCCAACGTCCTGACTTTC. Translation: CASSYSWTVSSGANVLTF.

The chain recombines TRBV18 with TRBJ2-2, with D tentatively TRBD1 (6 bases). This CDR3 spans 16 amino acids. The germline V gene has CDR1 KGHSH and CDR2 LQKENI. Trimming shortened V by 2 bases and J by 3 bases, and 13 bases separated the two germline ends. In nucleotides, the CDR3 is TGTGCCAGCTCACCATGGGAACAGGGTCACACCGGGGAGCTGTTTTTT. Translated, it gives CASSPWEQGHTGELFF.

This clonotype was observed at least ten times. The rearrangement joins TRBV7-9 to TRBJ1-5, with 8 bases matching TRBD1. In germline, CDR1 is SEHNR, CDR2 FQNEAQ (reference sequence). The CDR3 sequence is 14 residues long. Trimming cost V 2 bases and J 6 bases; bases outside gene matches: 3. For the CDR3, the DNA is TGTGCCAGCAGCTTAACGGACAGGGTTCAGCCCCAGCATTTT. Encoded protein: CASSLTDRVQPQHF.

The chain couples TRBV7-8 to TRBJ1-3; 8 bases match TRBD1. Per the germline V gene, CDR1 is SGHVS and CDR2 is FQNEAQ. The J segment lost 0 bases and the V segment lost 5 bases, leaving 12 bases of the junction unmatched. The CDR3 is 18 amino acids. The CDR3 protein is CASSLRGRQGYSGNTIYF. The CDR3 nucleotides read TGTGCCAGCAGCCTACGGGGGAGACAGGGGTACTCTGGAAACACCATATATTTT.

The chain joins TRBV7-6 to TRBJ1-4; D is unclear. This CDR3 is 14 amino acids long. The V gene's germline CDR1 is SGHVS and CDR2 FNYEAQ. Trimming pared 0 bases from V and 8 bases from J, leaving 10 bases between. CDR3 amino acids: CASSLAGYREKLFF. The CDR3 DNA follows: TGTGCCAGCAGCTTAGCTGGTTATCGCGAAAAACTGTTTTTT. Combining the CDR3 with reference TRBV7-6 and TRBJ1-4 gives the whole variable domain GAGVSQSPRYKVTKRGQDVALRCDPISGHVSLYWYRQALGQGPEFLTYFNYEAQQDKSGLPNDRFSAERPEGSISTLTIQRTEQRDSAMYRCASSLAGYREKLFFGSGTQLSVL.

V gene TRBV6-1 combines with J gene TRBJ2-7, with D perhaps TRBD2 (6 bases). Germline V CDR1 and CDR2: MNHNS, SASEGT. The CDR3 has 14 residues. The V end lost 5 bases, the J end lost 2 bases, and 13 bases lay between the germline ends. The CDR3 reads CASSYAGTAYEQYF. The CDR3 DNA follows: TGTGCCAGCAGTTATGCGGGAACTGCCTACGAGCAGTACTTC.

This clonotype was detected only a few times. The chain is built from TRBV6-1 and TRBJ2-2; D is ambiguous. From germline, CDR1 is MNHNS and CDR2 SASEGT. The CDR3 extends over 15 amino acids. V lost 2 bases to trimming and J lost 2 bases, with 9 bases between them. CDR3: CASSEQEINTGELFF. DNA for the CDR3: TGTGCCAGCAGTGAACAGGAGATCAACACCGGGGAGCTGTTTTTT.

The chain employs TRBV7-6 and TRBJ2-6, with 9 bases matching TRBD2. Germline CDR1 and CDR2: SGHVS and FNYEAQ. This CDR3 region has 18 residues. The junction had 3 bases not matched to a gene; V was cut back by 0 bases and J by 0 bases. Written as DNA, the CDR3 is TGTGCCAGCAGCTTAGCGCGGGGGGGCGACTCTGGGGCCAACGTCCTGACTTTC. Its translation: CASSLARGGDSGANVLTF.